The T cell receptor (beta chain) under discussion was sequenced for a study of shared clonotypes between healthy human individuals. The wider study: Used for every donor were three CD4 naive, three CD4 memory, two CD8 naive and one CD8 memory plate.

Donors, without exception, were Caucasian adults residing in Nashville, Tennessee. With regard to this clone: As yet, its antigen is unknown.

Assay used: immunoSEQ multiplex PCR; TCRdb lists only in-frame clones, some missing. Among some 2,500,000 clones listed, 85% to 95% were seen once. Study-wide results and limits: Clonotype sharing across several donors was observed for around 5.1% of naive CD4 clonotypes. Larger estimated richness was generally recorded for naive subsets relative to memory subsets.

The clonotype comes from a young man in good health. Some clones in this sample may be carry-over from other donors' samples. The sample taken for sequencing was naive CD4+ T cells from PBMCs. Indicated subset: CD45RA+ positively selected.

The CDR3 DNA reads as TGCGCCAGCAGCTTGGGGACAGGGAGTGATGAAAAACTGTTTTTT. Its protein is CASSLGTGSDEKLFF. This chain links TRBV5-1 with TRBJ1-4; 8 nucleotides align to TRBD1. Germline lookup yields CDR1 SGHRS and CDR2 YFSETQ. The V segment lost 0 bases and the J segment 6 bases; nucleotides outside the gene matches: 4. The CDR3 length is 15 residues.